This T cell receptor (beta chain) is drawn from a study of T cells in Graves' hyperthyroidism and ophthalmopathy. Study outcomes and limitations: The model foresaw ophthalmopathy a median roughly 6 months prior to onset.

This clonotype was counted at least ten times. Its cognate antigen is unknown. Regions amplified from RNA transcripts were the TCR beta CDR3 regions. With the HTBI primer set, the TCR CDR3 went through a first round of RT-PCR. TCRdb independently ran MiXCR on the multiplex PCR reads; one entry per CDR3 protein. The sample shows under 450,000 distinct CDR3 sequences, 15% to 19% of them seen only once. The CDR3 covers 16 residues. V shed 3 bases, J shed 0 bases, and the junction held 6 bases outside the gene matches. Germline V gives CDR1 SGHAT, CDR2 FQNNGV. Lactation, pregnancy, other autoimmune disease or uncontrolled infection excluded patients.

This chain uses TRBV11-2 with TRBJ2-3, with TRBD2 matching over 7 bases. This receptor was identified in a woman aged 18 to 35 with Graves' hyperthyroidism. The specimen sequenced was blood. In DNA, the CDR3 is TGTGCCAGCAGCTTCCTACCCGGGGGGAGCACAGATACGCAGTATTTT. Translating it yields CASSFLPGGSTDTQYF.